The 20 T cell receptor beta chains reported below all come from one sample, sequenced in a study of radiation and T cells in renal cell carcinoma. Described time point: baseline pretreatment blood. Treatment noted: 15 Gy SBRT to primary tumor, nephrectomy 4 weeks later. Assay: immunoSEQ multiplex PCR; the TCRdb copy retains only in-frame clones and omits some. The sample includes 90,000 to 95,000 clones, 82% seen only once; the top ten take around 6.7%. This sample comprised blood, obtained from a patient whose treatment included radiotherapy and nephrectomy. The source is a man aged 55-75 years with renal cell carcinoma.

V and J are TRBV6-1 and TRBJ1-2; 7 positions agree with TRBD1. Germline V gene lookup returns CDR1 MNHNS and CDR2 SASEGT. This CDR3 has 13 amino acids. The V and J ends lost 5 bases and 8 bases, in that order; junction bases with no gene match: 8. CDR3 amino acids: CASSLDRLGGYTF. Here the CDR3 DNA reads TGTGCCAGCAGTTTGGACAGGCTTGGGGGCTACACCTTC.

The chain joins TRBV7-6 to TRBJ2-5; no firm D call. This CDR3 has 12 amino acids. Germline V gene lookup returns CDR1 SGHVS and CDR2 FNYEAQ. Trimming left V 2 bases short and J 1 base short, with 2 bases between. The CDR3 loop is CASSLPQETQYF. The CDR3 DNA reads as TGTGCCAGCAGCTTACCCCAAGAGACCCAGTACTTC.

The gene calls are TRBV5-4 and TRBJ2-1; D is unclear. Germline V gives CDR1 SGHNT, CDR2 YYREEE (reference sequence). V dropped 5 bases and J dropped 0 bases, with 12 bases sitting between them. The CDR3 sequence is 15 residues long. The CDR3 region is CASRNLGSSYNEQFF. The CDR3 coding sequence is TGTGCCAGCAGGAACCTAGGTAGCTCCTACAATGAGCAGTTCTTC.

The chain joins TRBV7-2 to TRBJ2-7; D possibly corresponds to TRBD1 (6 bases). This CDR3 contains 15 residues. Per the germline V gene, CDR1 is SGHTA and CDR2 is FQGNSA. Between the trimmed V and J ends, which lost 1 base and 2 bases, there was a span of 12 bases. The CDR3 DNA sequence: TGTGCCAGCAGCTTAGAGGGCAGGGGACCCTACGAGCAGTACTTC. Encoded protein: CASSLEGRGPYEQYF.

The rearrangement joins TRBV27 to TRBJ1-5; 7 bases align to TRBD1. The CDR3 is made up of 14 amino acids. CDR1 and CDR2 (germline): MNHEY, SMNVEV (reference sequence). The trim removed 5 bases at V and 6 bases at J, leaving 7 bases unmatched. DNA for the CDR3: TGTGCCAGCAGTCCCCGACAGGGTGGTCAGCCCCAGCATTTT. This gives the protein CASSPRQGGQPQHF.

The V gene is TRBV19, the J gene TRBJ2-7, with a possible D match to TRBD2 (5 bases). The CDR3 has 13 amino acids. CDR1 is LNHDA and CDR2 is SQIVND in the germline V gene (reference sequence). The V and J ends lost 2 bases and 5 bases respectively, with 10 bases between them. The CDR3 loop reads CASSILPGNEQYF. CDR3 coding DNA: TGTGCCAGTAGTATATTACCGGGGAACGAGCAGTACTTC.

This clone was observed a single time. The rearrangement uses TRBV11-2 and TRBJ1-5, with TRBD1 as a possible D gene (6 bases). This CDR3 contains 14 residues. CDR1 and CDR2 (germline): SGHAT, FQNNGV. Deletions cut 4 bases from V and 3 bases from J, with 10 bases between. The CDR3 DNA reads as TGTGCCAGCAGCTCCGGACAGTACAATCAGCCCCAGCATTTT. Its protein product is CASSSGQYNQPQHF.

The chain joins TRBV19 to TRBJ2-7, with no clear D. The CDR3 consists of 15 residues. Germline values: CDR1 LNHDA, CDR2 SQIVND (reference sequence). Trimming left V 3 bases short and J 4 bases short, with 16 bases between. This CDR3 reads CASSIRVGIGYEQYF. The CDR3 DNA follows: TGTGCCAGTAGTATCCGAGTTGGAATAGGGTACGAGCAGTACTTC.

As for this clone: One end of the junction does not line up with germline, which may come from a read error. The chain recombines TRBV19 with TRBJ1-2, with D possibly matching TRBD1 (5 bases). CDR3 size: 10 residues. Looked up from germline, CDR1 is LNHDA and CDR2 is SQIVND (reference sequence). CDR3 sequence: CASARRTLVF. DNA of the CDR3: TGTGCCAGTGCGCGTAGGACACTAGTCTTC.

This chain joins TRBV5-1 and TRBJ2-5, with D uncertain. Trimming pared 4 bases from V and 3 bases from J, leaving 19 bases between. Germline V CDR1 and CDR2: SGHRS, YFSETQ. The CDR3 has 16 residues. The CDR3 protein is CASSPSPGRSKETQYF. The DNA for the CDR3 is TGCGCCAGCAGCCCGTCCCCAGGACGGTCTAAAGAGACCCAGTACTTC.

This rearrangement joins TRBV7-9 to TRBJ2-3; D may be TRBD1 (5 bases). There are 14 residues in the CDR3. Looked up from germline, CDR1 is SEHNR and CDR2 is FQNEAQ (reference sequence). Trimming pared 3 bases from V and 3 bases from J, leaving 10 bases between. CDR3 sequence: CASSFTGVTDTQYF. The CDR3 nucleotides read TGTGCCAGCAGCTTTACAGGAGTTACAGATACGCAGTATTTT.

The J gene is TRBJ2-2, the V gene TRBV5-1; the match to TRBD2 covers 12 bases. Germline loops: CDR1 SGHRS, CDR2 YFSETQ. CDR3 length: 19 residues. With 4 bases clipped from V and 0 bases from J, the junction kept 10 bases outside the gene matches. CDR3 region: CASSPSSGRAQTNTGELFF. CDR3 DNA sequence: TGCGCCAGCAGCCCTTCTAGCGGGAGGGCCCAGACGAACACCGGGGAGCTGTTTTTT.

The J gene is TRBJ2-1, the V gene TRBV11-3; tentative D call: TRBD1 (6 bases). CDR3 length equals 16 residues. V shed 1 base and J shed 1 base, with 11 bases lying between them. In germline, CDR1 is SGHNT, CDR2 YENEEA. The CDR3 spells CASSLAPGASYNEQFF. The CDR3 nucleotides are TGTGCCAGCAGCTTAGCGCCAGGGGCATCCTACAATGAGCAGTTCTTC.

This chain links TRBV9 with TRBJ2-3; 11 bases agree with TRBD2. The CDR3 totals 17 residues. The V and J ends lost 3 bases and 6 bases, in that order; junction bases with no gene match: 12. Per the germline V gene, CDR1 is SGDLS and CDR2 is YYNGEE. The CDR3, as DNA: TGTGCCAGCAGCGCTAGACTAGCGGGAAGGCCAGGTGATACGCAGTATTTT. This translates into CASSARLAGRPGDTQYF.

The DNA for the CDR3 is TGTGCCAGCAGTGGAGCAGGGGGATCCTACGAGCAGTACTTC. Translating it yields CASSGAGGSYEQYF. The chain links TRBV2 to TRBJ2-7; 7 bases align to TRBD1. The CDR3 has 14 amino acids. J gave up 1 base and V 4 bases, and 4 bases lay outside the gene matches. Germline CDR1 and CDR2: SNHLY and FYNNEI.

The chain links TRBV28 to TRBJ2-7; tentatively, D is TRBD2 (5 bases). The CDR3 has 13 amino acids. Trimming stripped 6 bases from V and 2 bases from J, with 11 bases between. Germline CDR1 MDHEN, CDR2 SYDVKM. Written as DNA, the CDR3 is TGTGCCAGCAGGGTTAACGGGGCCTACGAGCAGTACTTC. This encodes CASRVNGAYEQYF.

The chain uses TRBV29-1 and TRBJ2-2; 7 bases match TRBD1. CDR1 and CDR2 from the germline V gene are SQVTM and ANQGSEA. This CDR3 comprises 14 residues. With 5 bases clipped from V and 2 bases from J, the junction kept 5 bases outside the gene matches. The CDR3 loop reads CSVKQGTNTGELFF. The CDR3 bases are TGCAGCGTTAAACAGGGGACAAACACCGGGGAGCTGTTTTTT.

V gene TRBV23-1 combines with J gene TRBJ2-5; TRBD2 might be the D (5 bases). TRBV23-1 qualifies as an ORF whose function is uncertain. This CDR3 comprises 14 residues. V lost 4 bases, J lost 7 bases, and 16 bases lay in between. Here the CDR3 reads CASSPGTGEWTQYF. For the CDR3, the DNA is TGCGCCAGCAGTCCCGGCACCGGGGAGTGGACCCAGTACTTC.

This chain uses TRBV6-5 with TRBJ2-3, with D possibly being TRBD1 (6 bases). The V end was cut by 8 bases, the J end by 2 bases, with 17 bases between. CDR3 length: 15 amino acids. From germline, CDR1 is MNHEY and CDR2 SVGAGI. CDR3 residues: CASCPWTEATDTQYF. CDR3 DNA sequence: TGTGCCAGCTGCCCCTGGACAGAAGCCACAGATACGCAGTATTTT.

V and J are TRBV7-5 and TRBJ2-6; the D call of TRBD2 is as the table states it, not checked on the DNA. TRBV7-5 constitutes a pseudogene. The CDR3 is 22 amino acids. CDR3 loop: CVRSLKYHGREDNHSGANVLTF. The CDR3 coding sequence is TGTGTCAGAAGCTTAAAGTATCATGGGCGGGAGGACAATCACTCTGGGGCCAACGTCCTGACTTTC.